The entry below describes one TCR beta chain. Its ends do not fully match the called genes, so a read error is possible. The record originates from a study of blood T cell repertoires in COVID-19. Clones were sequenced by immunoSEQ multiplex PCR, and TCRdb holds only the in-frame ones, with some missing. The data contain 150,000 or so clones, around 91% of them singletons. Germline CDR1 reads SGHVS; CDR2 reads FQNEAQ. This CDR3 comprises 20 residues. This chain uses TRBV7-8 with TRBJ2-7, with 9 bases that match TRBD2. The material sequenced was peripheral blood. The TCR was taken from a man aged 18 to 35 with COVID-19, enrolled during active disease. The CDR3 sequence: CASSVAVRLAGLRNSYEQYF. Written as DNA, the CDR3 is TGTGCCAGCAGCGTAGCCGTTCGGCTAGCGGGACTTAGGAATTCCTACGAGCAGTACTTC.